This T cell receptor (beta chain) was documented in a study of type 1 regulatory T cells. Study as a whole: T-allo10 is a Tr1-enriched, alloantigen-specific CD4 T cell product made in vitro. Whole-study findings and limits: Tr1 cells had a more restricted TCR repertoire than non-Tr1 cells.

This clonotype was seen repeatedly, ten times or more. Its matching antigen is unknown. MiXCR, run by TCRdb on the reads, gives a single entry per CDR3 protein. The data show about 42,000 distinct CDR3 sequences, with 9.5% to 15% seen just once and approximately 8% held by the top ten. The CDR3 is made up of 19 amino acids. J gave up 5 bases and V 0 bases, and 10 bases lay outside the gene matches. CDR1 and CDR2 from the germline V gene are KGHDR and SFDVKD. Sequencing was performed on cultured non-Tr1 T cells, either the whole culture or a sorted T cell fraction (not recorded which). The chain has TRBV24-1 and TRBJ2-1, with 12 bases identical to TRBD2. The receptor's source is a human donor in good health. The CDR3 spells CATSDLSVGGLAGNNEQFF. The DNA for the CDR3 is TGTGCCACCAGTGATTTGTCCGTAGGAGGACTAGCGGGAAACAATGAGCAGTTCTTC.